This note documents a single T cell receptor beta chain sequence. These data come from a study of identical twins. MiXCR, run by TCRdb on the 5' RACE reads, gives a single entry per CDR3 protein. The sample carries roughly 750,000 distinct CDR3 sequences, 21% recorded once. V shed 3 bases, J shed 7 bases, and the junction held 7 bases outside the gene matches. The CDR3 is 14 residues long. Germline values: CDR1 DFQATT, CDR2 SNEGSKA (reference sequence). The same sample was also used in a study of T cells expressing NK-cell markers.

V is TRBV20-1 and J is TRBJ2-7, with 12 positions matching TRBD2. The source is a woman aged 18-29 years in good health. Sequenced input: PBMCs. CDR3 coding DNA: TGCAGTGCTAGTCTAGCGGGGGGGCCCGGTGAGCAGTACTTC. It yields the protein CSASLAGGPGEQYF.